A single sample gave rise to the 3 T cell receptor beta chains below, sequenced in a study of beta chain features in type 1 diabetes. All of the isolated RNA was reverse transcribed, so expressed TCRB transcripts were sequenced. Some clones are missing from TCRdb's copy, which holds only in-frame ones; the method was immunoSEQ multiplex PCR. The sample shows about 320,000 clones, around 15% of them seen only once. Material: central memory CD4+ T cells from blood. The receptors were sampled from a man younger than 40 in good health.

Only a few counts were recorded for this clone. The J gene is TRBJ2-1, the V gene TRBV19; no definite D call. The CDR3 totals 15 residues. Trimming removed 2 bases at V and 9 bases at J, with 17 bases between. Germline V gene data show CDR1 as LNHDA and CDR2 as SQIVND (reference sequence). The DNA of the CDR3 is TGTGCCAGTAGTATACGAGGTAGCCTGACGGCTGAGCAGTTCTTC. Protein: CASSIRGSLTAEQFF.

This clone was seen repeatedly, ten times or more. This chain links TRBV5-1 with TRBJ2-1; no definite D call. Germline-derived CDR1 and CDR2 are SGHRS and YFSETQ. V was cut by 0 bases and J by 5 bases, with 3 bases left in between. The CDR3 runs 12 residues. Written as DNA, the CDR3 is TGCGCCAGCAGCTTGGGAGACAATGAGCAGTTCTTC. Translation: CASSLGDNEQFF.

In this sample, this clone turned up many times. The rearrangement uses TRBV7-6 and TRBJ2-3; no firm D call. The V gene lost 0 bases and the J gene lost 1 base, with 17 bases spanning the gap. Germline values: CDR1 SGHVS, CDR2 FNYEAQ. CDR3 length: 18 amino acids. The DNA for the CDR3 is TGTGCCAGCAGCTTAGCTCAAAGCCTAGTGTCACGCACAGATACGCAGTATTTT. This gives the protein CASSLAQSLVSRTDTQYF. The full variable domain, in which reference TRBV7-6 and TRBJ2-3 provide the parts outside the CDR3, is GAGVSQSPRYKVTKRGQDVALRCDPISGHVSLYWYRQALGQGPEFLTYFNYEAQQDKSGLPNDRFSAERPEGSISTLTIQRTEQRDSAMYRCASSLAQSLVSRTDTQYFGPGTRLTVL.